This T cell receptor beta chain comes out of a study of T cells in women clearing cervical HPV infection. Turning to the study itself: HLA type stays a possible confounder, typing being limited.

Data came from immunoSEQ multiplex PCR; TCRdb stores just in-frame clones and leaves some out. Here the sample table reports about 40,000 clones. V shed 0 bases, J shed 1 base, and the junction held 2 bases outside the gene matches. The CDR3 is 16 amino acids. CDR1 and CDR2 (germline): DFQATT, SNEGSKA (reference sequence). On this clone: The read gets to within 3 residues of the CDR3 end, and the germline J gene fills in the rest.

This TCR was sampled from a woman between 18 and 70 years old with a cervical HPV16 infection that either progressed to CIN3+ or cleared (not recorded which). The chain recombines TRBV20-1 with TRBJ2-2; 10 bases line up with TRBD1. Sequenced material: blood buffy coat. This CDR3 is CSARDGDRGNTGELFF. The covered CDR3 bases are TGCAGTGCTAGAGATGGGGACAGGGGGAACACCGGGGAG.